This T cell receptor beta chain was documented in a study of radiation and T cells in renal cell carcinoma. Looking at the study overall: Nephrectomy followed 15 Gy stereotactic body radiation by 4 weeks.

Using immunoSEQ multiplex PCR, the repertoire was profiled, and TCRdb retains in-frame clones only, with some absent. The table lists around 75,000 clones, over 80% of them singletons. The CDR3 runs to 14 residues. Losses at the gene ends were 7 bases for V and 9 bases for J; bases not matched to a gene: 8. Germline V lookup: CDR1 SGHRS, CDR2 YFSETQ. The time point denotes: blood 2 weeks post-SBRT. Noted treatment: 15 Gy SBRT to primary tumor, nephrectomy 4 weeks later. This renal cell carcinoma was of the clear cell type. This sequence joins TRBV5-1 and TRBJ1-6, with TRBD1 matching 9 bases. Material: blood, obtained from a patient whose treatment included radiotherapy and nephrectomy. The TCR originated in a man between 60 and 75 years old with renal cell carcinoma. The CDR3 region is CASSPGQGSSPLHF. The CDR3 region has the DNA TGCGCCAGCTCTCCGGGACAGGGTAGTTCACCCCTCCACTTT.